This T cell receptor (beta chain) was recovered during a study of T-cell memory formation after mild COVID-19. In the study overall: Among the donors, TCR clusters were largely specific to each donor. Whole-study findings and limits: CD4+ contracting clones were mainly CM and EM; CD8+ ones, EMRA. Certain responding clones were present in pre-infection memory, suggesting participation of cross-reactive memory.

The CDR3 sequence is 16 residues long. Germline V lookup: CDR1 LGHNA, CDR2 YSLEER. V lost 3 bases, J lost 6 bases, and 6 bases stayed unmatched. 5'RACE with constant-segment primers built TCRalpha and TCRbeta cDNA libraries with UMIs. One entry per CDR3 protein, called by TCRdb with MiXCR from the 5' RACE reads. The table lists about 340,000 distinct CDR3 sequences, under 15% of them singletons. To note about this clonotype: Its antigen is unidentified.

The chain links TRBV4-3 to TRBJ2-3, with 13 bases that match TRBD2. Specimen: PBMCs or a T cell subset sorted from them (not recorded which). The sequence was collected from a man younger than 30 who had mild COVID-19 (a few samples of this study predate the infection). Cell type and time point are not known. CDR3 in DNA: TGCGCCAGCAGCCAGGGGACTAGCGGGGTTTTGGATACGCAGTATTTT. Encoded protein: CASSQGTSGVLDTQYF.